This TCR beta chain was sequenced in a study of cytomegalovirus exposure and HLA in healthy donors (dated by TCRdb to the late 2010s). The study in broad terms: An earlier analysis of roughly 630 of the donors reported approximately 270 Gb of sequence data and 117 million unique TCR beta sequences from 190 million or so T cells. About 280 gigabases of sequencing data and roughly 90 million unique TCR sequences were included in an early release covering over 600 HLA-typed donors. Of the 300 to 450 genotyped donors, 81% fell in the genetic ancestry cluster associated with self-reported Caucasian donors. The study aimed to test whether cataloging public T cell receptors could reveal signatures of past pathogen exposure. The study used immunosequencing to profile the T cell repertoires of 670 or so subjects and linked those repertoires to cytomegalovirus serostatus. A separate validation cohort of 100 to 150 different subjects was used in addition to the roughly 640-subject first cohort. To predict cytomegalovirus infection status, the study brought together high-throughput TCR immunosequencing, statistical association of individual TCRs with disease status, and machine learning. A later analysis re-examined previously published TCR beta repertoires from 600 to 700 donors and added high-resolution HLA genotyping to investigate patterns of TCR occurrence. Rather than drawing on any new phenotypic data, the later analysis identified candidate immune exposures from TCR beta sequences and the way those sequences occurred across donors. In an earlier analysis of several hundred of the donors, high-throughput TCR beta sequencing was used to judge whether each TCR beta V gene segment behaved as functional or pseudogenic. Alongside the repertoire data, information on donor age, sex, ethnicity and CMV serostatus was compiled. A later genetic analysis used genome-wide SNP genotypes for about 65% of the 666 donors, treating that subset as a discovery cohort. Every discovery cohort repertoire had been produced on one sequencing platform. Both class I and class II loci were covered by HLA typing, at four-digit resolution. The number of donors typed differed by locus, with about 629-640 for A, B, C, DRB1 and DQB1, 522 for DQA1, 600 to 610 for DPA1, and around 430 for DPB1. Because of strong linkage in the cohort, roughly 5 DR-DQ haplotypes were treated as single units for association and clustering. Among roughly 400 genotyped donors of the cohort, an average of roughly 230,000 unique TCR beta nucleotide sequences was sequenced per donor, of which 15% to 20% were non-productive.

Beyond this particular receptor, the publication reports: It was suggested by the authors that the approach could potentially be generalized to other disease states and immunological phenotypes. A group of highly shared sequence variants was considered likely to be a technical artifact of the sequencing pipeline. In the study, 150 to 200 TCR beta chains were listed as associated with cytomegalovirus. A further reported finding was that TCR beta sequences accurately predicted the HLA-A and HLA-B alleles for most subjects in the first cohort. In an earlier analysis of more than 500 of the donors, most TCR beta V segments appeared in productive rearrangements about 87% or about 30% of the time, broadly matching IMGT annotations. Linkage disequilibrium might explain the correlated functional status among segregating V segments, but an unknown experimental factor could not be excluded. HLA typing was unavailable for some donors at each locus, so association tests used only the typed subset. In vitro tests confirmed that a few of the cytomegalovirus-associated TCR beta chains recognize cytomegalovirus antigens. Because the 87-base-pair reads could not distinguish some IMGT-functional V segments, including TRBV6-2 and TRBV6-3, those segments were excluded. In a later analysis, HLA-associated TCR beta chains showed more clonal expansion and lower generation probabilities than non-associated chains that were equally common. The classifier was reported to diagnose cytomegalovirus status with high specificity and sensitivity in both the original and validation cohorts. V-gene and J-gene trimming of TCR beta chains was associated with a missense DCLRE1C variant in a later genetic analysis, and the association was replicated in an independent cohort. CMV serostatus was the only immune exposure information available for the cohort. The earlier analysis of approximately 590 of the donors excluded fewer than 20 rarely observed V segments, including chromosome 9 orphons, because counts were too low. Strong co-occurrence of HLA alleles, especially DR and DQ, made assigning TCR associations to individual alleles difficult. In a later analysis, several top co-occurrence clusters were reported to appear linked to parvovirus B19, influenza, CMV and Epstein-Barr virus. A later analysis associated about 17,000 TCR beta sequences with specific HLA alleles at a false discovery rate of 0.05. In a later genetic analysis, fewer N-insertions in productive TCRs were reported among donors in an Asian-associated ancestry cluster than the roughly 700-donor mean. Most CMV-associated TCR beta chains appeared to be HLA-restricted in a later analysis, and the HLA associations seemed to be driven largely by CMV exposure. Across donors, most TCR sequences were observed very rarely, whereas some public TCRs were present in many individuals. According to a later analysis, TCR association rates differed among HLA loci, with DRB1 alleles showing the most associated TCRs and HLA-C alleles showing the fewest. Sequencing depth was assumed to be roughly uniform across donors in the presence/absence analyses, though that assumption may not hold. The cohort was sequenced for TCR beta chains only, and without alpha or paired-chain data the features that could be detected were limited.

Concerning this clone: What antigen it recognizes has not been identified. No much larger clone exists at a distance of one base, and base qualities are not known.

Based on the germline V gene, the CDR1 and CDR2 sequences are MNHNS and SASEGT. The CDR3 sequence holds 16 residues, the cysteine and phenylalanine included. The DNA shown is the 48-base CDR3, in frame from base 1. Ends trimmed: V by 2 bases, J by 5 bases; bases unmatched to a gene: 12. Library prep was done by the immunoSEQ multiplex PCR assay. For the multiplex PCR, a mixture combining 60 forward primers for TCR Vbeta segments and 13 reverse primers for TCR Jbeta segments was used. A multiplex PCR assay on genomic DNA amplified the CDR3 region of rearranged TCR beta genes. The amplified TCR beta libraries were sequenced on the Illumina HiSeq System as 87-base-pair reads. In the original analysis: A later analysis counted approximately 84 million unique TCR beta chains across the 500 to 850 repertoires, and some 11 million of these chains were shared by at least two donors. A nearest-neighbor algorithm error-corrected the raw reads and collapsed the reads into unique sequences, merging closely related sequences to remove PCR and sequencing errors. Alignment of CDR3 sequences to IMGT reference sequences was used to assign V, D and J gene segments. Each retained sequence needed at least a six-nucleotide match to both a V gene segment and a J gene segment. A rearrangement counted as productive if the CDR3 had no stop codons and remained in frame with V and J, and every other rearrangement counted as non-productive. CDR3 was defined by IMGT convention, running from the second conserved V-encoded cysteine to the conserved J-encoded phenylalanine. The earlier analysis of about 530 of the donors excluded any sequence lacking an unambiguous match to a single V gene segment. In an earlier analysis of several hundred of the donors, V segments were called functional above 56.7% productive rearrangements and were called segregating when the between-donor standard deviation exceeded 5%. A statistical classification framework was built for diagnosing cytomegalovirus status from the catalog of TCR beta chain sequences. V and J gene assignment, in a later analysis, came from comparing TCR nucleotide sequences with IMGT/GENE-DB human TR gene sequences. A later analysis assigned CDR3 sequences and most-parsimonious VDJ recombination scenarios with the TCRdist pipeline. In a later analysis, each TCR beta chain was defined by its CDR3 amino acid sequence together with its V-gene family, and reads lacking a unique V-gene family were excluded. A later analysis removed roughly 590 highly shared, low-generation-probability nucleotide sequences to deal with suspected cross-contamination and a sequencing artifact. For each public chain, a later analysis derived a clonal expansion index from normalized ranks of inferred template counts within each repertoire. In a later analysis, generation probabilities were computed with a VDJ recombination model fitted to out-of-frame rearrangements, and the resulting probabilities were checked against IGoR. A later analysis scored TCR-TCR, TCR-HLA and TCR-CMV co-occurrence with hypergeometric tests, applying a repertoire-size bias correction to TCR pairs. To estimate false discovery rates, a later analysis permuted the HLA or CMV assignments 20 times. In a later analysis, co-occurring TCRs were grouped using DBSCAN, and TCRdist sequence similarity was added for clustering within HLA-allele-positive subsets. For co-occurrence clustering, repertoires with fewer than 30,000 or more than 120,000 public chains were excluded, along with several repertoires with anomalous nucleotide sharing. TCRdb provides this immuneACCESS table in a form limited to in-frame rearrangements. Some clones are lacking; in checked studies, under half of them reflect an unresolved V gene, and why the rest are absent is not known. The V and J calls and the clone size are those of that table, but D and trimming were determined from the DNA. Across this sample there are roughly 200,000 clones, with less than 90% seen only once. The top ten hold around 0.3% of the sample.

In total, roughly 670 healthy bone marrow donors made up the cohort. Cohort members were all nominally healthy when sampled, although unrecorded immune exposures were likely present. The donor was CMV seronegative and was included in the group of about 350 seronegative cohort members. A peripheral blood sample was collected from each donor, and TCR beta sequencing was performed on peripheral blood mononuclear cells. The Qiagen DNeasy Blood Extraction Kit was used to extract genomic DNA from the blood cell samples. Rearrangement joined TRBV6-1 to TRBJ2-7, and 7 junction bases match TRBD2. The sequencing sample was made of PBMCs. This TCR came from a woman in her 30s in good health and CMV-seronegative. CDR3 reads: CASSEPAGTGGHEQYF. The sequence in DNA is TGTGCCAGCAGTGAACCCGCCGGGACGGGGGGTCACGAGCAGTACTTC.